The 25 T cell receptor beta chains reported below all come from one sample, sequenced in a study of PD-1 blockade in classical Hodgkin lymphoma. Every one of the patients relapsed after autologous stem cell transplantation (brentuximab vedotin exposure was variable). The method was immunoSEQ multiplex PCR; TCRdb's version includes in-frame clones alone and lacks a portion of them. Of approximately 100,000 clones in the sample, approximately 90% are singletons; the top ten hold 5.5% to 8.5%. Source: peripheral blood mononuclear cells (PBMCs), taken before the second cycle of nivolumab. These receptors were collected from a human donor with classical Hodgkin lymphoma.

The rearrangement uses TRBV27 and TRBJ2-7; 9 nucleotides align to TRBD2. Unmatched junction bases numbered 8, after V lost 5 bases and J lost 3 bases. Germline values: CDR1 MNHEY, CDR2 SMNVEV (reference sequence). This CDR3 is built from 15 residues. This chain's CDR3 is CASSLAGHPLYEQYF. The DNA of the CDR3 is TGTGCCAGCAGTCTAGCGGGACACCCTCTCTACGAGCAGTACTTC.

This rearrangement joins TRBV7-2 to TRBJ1-4, with TRBD1 as a possible D gene (5 bases). Germline CDR1 reads SGHTA; CDR2 reads FQGNSA. V lost 1 base and J 7 bases, leaving 10 bases between the germline ends. This CDR3 spans 14 amino acids. CDR3 region: CASSLGRGSEKLFF. In nucleotides, the CDR3 is TGTGCCAGCAGCTTAGGACGGGGCAGTGAAAAACTGTTTTTT. Full variable domain (missing parts from reference TRBV7-2 and TRBJ1-4): GAGVSQSPSNKVTEKGKDVELRCDPISGHTALYWYRQSLGQGLEFLIYFQGNSAPDKSGLPSDRFSAERTGGSVSTLTIQRTQQEDSAVYLCASSLGRGSEKLFFGSGTQLSVL.

The CDR3 spells CASSQGLAGPQETQYF. CDR3 DNA: TGTGCCAGCAGCCAAGGACTAGCGGGCCCCCAAGAGACCCAGTACTTC. The V gene is TRBV4-2, the J gene TRBJ2-5; the match to TRBD2 covers 10 bases. Germline trimming cut 1 base from V and 1 base from J; bases unmatched to any gene: 3. The CDR3 spans 16 residues. Germline lookup yields CDR1 LGHNA and CDR2 YNFKEQ.

The rearrangement links TRBV7-2 to TRBJ1-3; D is unclear. Between the trimmed V and J ends, which lost 5 bases and 4 bases, there was a span of 21 bases. Germline CDR1 is SGHTA and CDR2 is FQGNSA. The CDR3 sequence is 17 residues long. DNA for the CDR3: TGTGCCAGCAGCCCCCGGCCCCCCGGCTACGCGGGAAACACCATATATTTT. Translation: CASSPRPPGYAGNTIYF.

This rearrangement joins TRBV7-9 to TRBJ1-1; no reliable D call. The CDR3 runs 15 residues. Germline-derived CDR1 and CDR2 are SEHNR and FQNEAQ (reference sequence). V was pared by 3 bases and J by 7 bases, with 18 bases between. The CDR3 sequence: CASSLPGEVRVEAFF. The CDR3 bases are TGTGCCAGCAGCTTGCCCGGGGAGGTTAGGGTTGAAGCTTTCTTT.

The V and J genes are TRBV6-5 and TRBJ2-1, with D perhaps assigned TRBD1 or TRBD2 (5 bases each). Germline V gene lookup returns CDR1 MNHEY and CDR2 SVGAGI. Trimming pared 4 bases from V and 5 bases from J, leaving 9 bases between. The length of the CDR3 is 13 residues. The CDR3, as DNA: TGTGCCAGCAGTTTGGGGGACCACAATGAGCAGTTCTTC. This codes for CASSLGDHNEQFF.

The rearrangement uses TRBV5-1 and TRBJ1-4; D remains unclear. V lost 5 bases and J 5 bases, leaving 19 bases between the germline ends. The CDR3 is 16 amino acids. The V gene's germline CDR1 is SGHRS and CDR2 YFSETQ. DNA of the CDR3: TGCGCCAGCAGTTGGTTCGCCGGGGATAAAAATGAAAAACTGTTTTTT. Its protein product is CASSWFAGDKNEKLFF.

This rearrangement joins TRBV27 to TRBJ1-3, with a possible D match to TRBD1 (5 bases). V was cut by 0 bases and J by 2 bases, with 8 bases left in between. The CDR3 totals 15 residues. The germline V gene has CDR1 MNHEY and CDR2 SMNVEV (reference sequence). The CDR3 DNA sequence: TGTGCCAGCAGTTTATCGGCGGGACCTGGAAACACCATATATTTT. Its translation: CASSLSAGPGNTIYF.

The chain is built from TRBV19 and TRBJ2-2; D call uncertain. There are 16 residues in the CDR3. V dropped 3 bases and J dropped 1 base, with 12 bases sitting between them. CDR1 LNHDA and CDR2 SQIVND come from the germline V gene (reference sequence). The CDR3 coding sequence is TGTGCCAGTAGTATGTTCGGCAGAAAGAACACCGGGGAGCTGTTTTTT. Translation gives CASSMFGRKNTGELFF.

The CDR3 sequence is CASSRQGDGYTF. The CDR3 nucleotides read TGTGCCAGCAGCCGACAGGGCGATGGCTACACCTTC. The J gene is TRBJ1-2, the V gene TRBV4-2; 7 nucleotides match TRBD1. Looked up from germline, CDR1 is LGHNA and CDR2 is YNFKEQ. The CDR3 is 12 residues long. With 4 bases clipped from V and 6 bases from J, the junction kept 2 bases outside the gene matches.

This chain connects TRBV5-5 to TRBJ2-7, with D possibly matching TRBD1 (6 bases). The V and J ends lost 5 bases and 3 bases respectively, with 15 bases between them. The CDR3 totals 14 residues. The germline V gene encodes CDR1 SGHKS and CDR2 YYEKEE (reference sequence). CDR3 in DNA: TGTGCCAGCAGTGAGGGGGTATGGGTCTACGAGCAGTACTTC. Its protein product is CASSEGVWVYEQYF. The whole variable domain, filled in from reference TRBV5-5 and TRBJ2-7, reads DAGVTQSPTHLIKTRGQQVTLRCSPISGHKSVSWYQQVLGQGPQFIFQYYEKEERGRGNFPDRFSARQFPNYSSELNVNALLLGDSALYLCASSEGVWVYEQYFGPGTRLTVT.

This rearrangement joins TRBV6-4 to TRBJ2-3, with D possibly matching TRBD2 (5 bases). The V end lost 2 bases, the J end lost 2 bases, and 11 bases lay between the germline ends. The CDR3 consists of 15 residues. Germline values: CDR1 MRHNA, CDR2 SNTAGT. CDR3: CASSDGESLTDTQYF. DNA for the CDR3: TGTGCCAGCAGTGACGGGGAGAGCCTCACAGATACGCAGTATTTT.

The CDR3 spells CASSQDPLAGGYNEQFF. Here the CDR3 DNA reads TGTGCCAGCAGCCAAGATCCCCTAGCGGGGGGTTACAATGAGCAGTTCTTC. The chain is built from TRBV4-2 and TRBJ2-1, with TRBD2 matching over 11 bases. This CDR3 contains 17 residues. V was clipped by 0 bases and J by 4 bases; unmatched bases: 5. The germline CDR1 and CDR2 sequences are LGHNA and YNFKEQ.

For the CDR3, the DNA is TGCGCCAGCAGGATATACCTTACCACAGATACGCAGTATTTT. This sequence encodes CASRIYLTTDTQYF. The V gene is TRBV5-1, the J gene TRBJ2-3; D ambiguous. CDR3 size: 14 residues. Germline V CDR1 and CDR2: SGHRS, YFSETQ. Trimming left V 5 bases short and J 2 bases short, with 12 bases between.

This chain connects TRBV6-5 to TRBJ2-7; TRBD1 agrees at 10 bases. CDR1 and CDR2 (germline): MNHEY, SVGAGI. The CDR3 consists of 15 residues. V gave up 4 bases and J gave up 3 bases; unmatched junction bases: 6. The CDR3 DNA sequence: TGTGCCAGCAGTTCCCGAGGACAGGGGGGCTACGAGCAGTACTTC. Translated, it gives CASSSRGQGGYEQYF.

This clone was counted a few times. The same CDR3 can be traced to other DNA sequences in this sample. The chain recombines TRBV5-5 with TRBJ1-1, with D unresolved. Germline assignment: CDR1 SGHKS and CDR2 YYEKEE (reference sequence). Trimming stripped 1 base from V and 5 bases from J, with 9 bases between. CDR3 size: 13 residues. The CDR3: CASSLSYGTEAFF. The CDR3 nucleotides are TGTGCCAGCAGCTTGTCCTATGGGACTGAAGCTTTCTTT. The whole variable domain, filled in from reference TRBV5-5 and TRBJ1-1, reads DAGVTQSPTHLIKTRGQQVTLRCSPISGHKSVSWYQQVLGQGPQFIFQYYEKEERGRGNFPDRFSARQFPNYSSELNVNALLLGDSALYLCASSLSYGTEAFFGQGTRLTVV.

The rearrangement joins TRBV27 to TRBJ2-5, with 10 bases identical to TRBD2. Germline CDR1 MNHEY, CDR2 SMNVEV (reference sequence). V lost 4 bases and J lost 4; bases outside the gene matches: 12. The CDR3 runs 17 residues. The CDR3 loop is CASSSPRKAGGRETQYF. CDR3 coding DNA: TGTGCCAGCAGTTCCCCCCGAAAAGCGGGGGGGAGAGAGACCCAGTACTTC.

This chain links TRBV5-1 with TRBJ1-3; the match to TRBD1 covers 9 bases. With V trimmed by 5 bases and J by 3 bases, 3 bases remained unmatched. The CDR3 totals 14 residues. CDR1 and CDR2 from the germline V gene are SGHRS and YFSETQ. CDR3: CASSKGQGGNTIYF. CDR3 sequence (DNA): TGCGCCAGCAGTAAGGGACAGGGTGGAAACACCATATATTTT.

In its sample, this clone was seen once. The chain combines TRBV7-8 with TRBJ2-1, with D maybe TRBD2 (7 bases). Germline assignment: CDR1 SGHVS and CDR2 FQNEAQ. The CDR3 totals 16 residues. V was pared by 5 bases and J by 3 bases, with 17 bases between. The CDR3 region is CASSPPRGRDYNEQFF. DNA for the CDR3: TGTGCCAGCAGCCCGCCGCGGGGGCGGGACTACAATGAGCAGTTCTTC.

The CDR3 bases are TGTGCCAGCAGCGTTACAGGGAATTCACCCCTCCACTTT. It is translated as CASSVTGNSPLHF. The J gene is TRBJ1-6, the V gene TRBV7-2; D may be TRBD1 (6 bases). The CDR3 is 13 amino acids. Germline CDR1 SGHTA, CDR2 FQGNSA. V was cut by 5 bases and J by 7 bases, with 9 bases left in between.

The rearrangement joins TRBV9 to TRBJ2-1, with TRBD2 matching 9 bases. Looked up from germline, CDR1 is SGDLS and CDR2 is YYNGEE. This CDR3 is 17 amino acids long. With V trimmed by 0 bases and J by 1 base, 5 bases remained unmatched. Here the CDR3 DNA reads TGTGCCAGCAGCGTAGCTGGGGCGGGGGGGTCCTACAATGAGCAGTTCTTC. It is translated as CASSVAGAGGSYNEQFF.

The chain employs TRBV27 and TRBJ2-6, with 7 bases aligning to TRBD1. The ends lost 6 bases at V and 0 bases at J; junction bases unmatched: 5. Germline V gene data show CDR1 as MNHEY and CDR2 as SMNVEV (reference sequence). There are 16 residues in the CDR3. CDR3 sequence: CASRGQLSSGANVLTF. The DNA for the CDR3 is TGTGCCAGCAGGGGACAGCTCAGCTCTGGGGCCAACGTCCTGACTTTC.

V is TRBV5-1 and J is TRBJ1-2, with 9 bases aligning to TRBD1. This CDR3 region has 15 residues. With 1 base clipped from V and 4 bases from J, the junction kept 5 bases outside the gene matches. Germline-derived CDR1 and CDR2 are SGHRS and YFSETQ. The CDR3 spells CASSLSGTGIYGYTF. CDR3 sequence (DNA): TGCGCCAGCAGCTTGTCCGGGACAGGGATCTATGGCTACACCTTC.

The gene calls are TRBV6-5 and TRBJ1-3; D possibly corresponds to TRBD1 (6 bases). The CDR3 extends over 16 amino acids. V was cut by 2 bases and J by 0 bases, with 11 bases left in between. Germline lookup yields CDR1 MNHEY and CDR2 SVGAGI. The CDR3 region has the DNA TGTGCCAGCAGTTACCTTGGGGGCACCTCTGGAAACACCATATATTTT. Its protein is CASSYLGGTSGNTIYF.

This sequence joins TRBV7-9 and TRBJ1-6; no clear D. V shed 7 bases and J shed 7 bases, with 14 bases lying between them. CDR1 and CDR2 (germline): SEHNR, FQNEAQ (reference sequence). This CDR3 contains 14 residues. For the CDR3, the DNA is TGTGCCAGCACCCCTGGGGATCGGAATTCACCCCTCCACTTT. It yields the protein CASTPGDRNSPLHF. The whole variable domain, remainder taken from reference TRBV7-9 and TRBJ1-6, is DTGVSQNPRHKITKRGQNVTFRCDPISEHNRLYWYRQTLGQGPEFLTYFQNEAQLEKSRLLSDRFSAERPKGSFSTLEIQRTEQGDSAMYLCASTPGDRNSPLHFGNGTRLTVT.